The 30 T cell receptor beta chains in this list originate from one sample, sequenced in a study of PD-L1 blockade in urothelial cancer. Time point specified: peripheral blood 6 weeks after treatment start. TCRdb keeps only in-frame clones here, not all; method: immunoSEQ multiplex PCR. There are 29,000 or so clones in the sample; over 60% occur only once, and about 3.7% lies in the top ten. This specimen was PBMCs, taken around atezolizumab (anti-PD-L1) treatment. The receptors stem from a man between 65 and 80 years old with urothelial cancer.

The rearrangement uses TRBV6-1 and TRBJ1-2, with D perhaps TRBD1 (6 bases). Trimming pared 1 base from V and 5 bases from J, leaving 11 bases between. Germline CDR1 and CDR2: MNHNS and SASEGT. The CDR3 spans 14 residues. As DNA, the CDR3 is TGTGCCAGCAGTGAAGTTTCAGGGGAGTATGGCTACACCTTC. Protein: CASSEVSGEYGYTF.

This sequence joins TRBV18 and TRBJ1-2; 10 bases agree with TRBD1. J gave up 3 bases and V 3 bases, and 4 bases lay outside the gene matches. Germline CDR1 KGHSH, CDR2 LQKENI. The CDR3 is 15 amino acids. The DNA of the CDR3 is TGTGCCAGCTCACCGGCCGGGACAGGGGACTATGGCTACACCTTC. As protein: CASSPAGTGDYGYTF.

This chain uses TRBV23-1 with TRBJ1-1, with TRBD1 as a possible D gene (6 bases). TRBV23-1 is placed among ORFs of uncertain function. Trimming removed 2 bases at V and 1 base at J, with 26 bases between. The CDR3 extends over 20 amino acids. Written as DNA, the CDR3 is TGCGCCAGCAGTCAAGAACGACATGGCCTACGGGACAAGGCGAACACTGAAGCTTTCTTT. Amino acid sequence: CASSQERHGLRDKANTEAFF.

V and J are TRBV7-9 and TRBJ2-5; D gene ambiguous. The ends were cut back, 6 bases at V and 2 bases at J, with 13 bases in the middle. Germline lookup yields CDR1 SEHNR and CDR2 FQNEAQ (reference sequence). This CDR3 contains 14 residues. CDR3 residues: CASSHDTSQETQYF. The DNA of the CDR3 is TGTGCCAGCAGTCATGACACATCACAAGAGACCCAGTACTTC.

V and J are TRBV7-8 and TRBJ2-5; 7 bases line up with TRBD2. The germline V gene encodes CDR1 SGHVS and CDR2 FQNEAQ. The J segment lost 7 bases and the V segment lost 6 bases, leaving 8 bases of the junction unmatched. The CDR3 extends over 13 amino acids. CDR3 loop: CASSELARGTQYF. The CDR3 nucleotides read TGTGCCAGCAGTGAACTAGCGAGGGGGACCCAGTACTTC.

The chain joins TRBV7-3 to TRBJ1-1; possible D gene TRBD1, 5 bases. The CDR3 is made up of 15 amino acids. CDR1 is SGHTA, CDR2 FQGTGA, per germline. Trimming left V 5 bases short and J 4 bases short, with 17 bases between. The CDR3 bases are TGTGCCAGCAGCCTCCTGGGACGGGGGGGCACTGAAGCTTTCTTT. Translated, it gives CASSLLGRGGTEAFF.

The genes are TRBV9 and TRBJ2-5; perhaps TRBD1 as D (6 bases). Trimming left V 4 bases short and J 0 bases short, with 16 bases between. Looked up from germline, CDR1 is SGDLS and CDR2 is YYNGEE. CDR3 length: 16 residues. The CDR3 loop is CASSLKQGTNQETQYF. The CDR3 nucleotides read TGTGCCAGCAGCTTAAAACAGGGCACTAACCAAGAGACCCAGTACTTC.

The V gene is TRBV18, the J gene TRBJ2-7; D is possibly TRBD1 (5 bases). The CDR3 consists of 13 residues. Trimming shortened V by 3 bases and J by 5 bases, and 11 bases separated the two germline ends. Per germline, CDR1 KGHSH and CDR2 LQKENI. CDR3 protein: CASSPGAPNEQYF. The CDR3 DNA reads as TGTGCCAGCTCACCTGGGGCCCCCAACGAGCAGTACTTC. The full variable domain, completed using reference TRBV18 and TRBJ2-7, is NAGVMQNPRHLVRRRGQEARLRCSPMKGHSHVYWYRQLPEEGLKFMVYLQKENIIDESGMPKERFSAEFPKEGPSILRIQQVVRGDSAAYFCASSPGAPNEQYFGPGTRLTVT.

A single count supports this clone. CDR3 sequence reads: CASSPPPGQYF. As DNA, the CDR3 is TGTGCCAGCAGCCCTCCCCCGGGCCAGTACTTC. V gene TRBV21-1 combines with J gene TRBJ2-5; the D segment call TRBD2 is taken from the table without a DNA check. TRBV21-1 is flagged as a pseudogene. The CDR3 sequence is 11 residues long.

This chain links TRBV7-2 with TRBJ2-3, with D possibly being TRBD2 (6 bases). Trimming stripped 0 bases from V and 6 bases from J, with 13 bases between. Germline V gene lookup returns CDR1 SGHTA and CDR2 FQGNSA. This CDR3 comprises 15 residues. The CDR3 region has the DNA TGTGCCAGCAGCTTAGCCGGGATCAGCGGGGATACGCAGTATTTT. This gives the protein CASSLAGISGDTQYF.

The chain links TRBV19 to TRBJ1-1, with TRBD1 as a possible D gene (6 bases). The germline gives CDR1 LNHDA, CDR2 SQIVND (reference sequence). The CDR3 runs to 14 residues. Trimming shortened V by 0 bases and J by 1 base, and 6 bases separated the two germline ends. CDR3 in DNA: TGTGCCAGTAGTATAGACAGGGGGAACACTGAAGCTTTCTTT. This translates into CASSIDRGNTEAFF.

Written as DNA, the CDR3 is TGTGCCAGCCTGGGACAGGGGATGTTCCAGCATTTT. This codes for CASLGQGMFQHF. The V and J genes are TRBV28 and TRBJ1-5; 10 bases fit TRBD1. The CDR3 runs 12 residues. Trimming at V came to 8 bases and at J to 12 bases, leaving 7 bases not matched to a gene. The V gene's germline CDR1 is MDHEN and CDR2 SYDVKM.

The rearrangement joins TRBV30 to TRBJ1-1; D gene ambiguous. The V end was cut by 4 bases, the J end by 0 bases, with 6 bases between. This CDR3 is built from 12 residues. Germline CDR1 reads GTSNPN; CDR2 reads SVGIG (reference sequence). The CDR3 nucleotides read TGTGCCTGGAATCGGGTGAACACTGAAGCTTTCTTT. Its protein product is CAWNRVNTEAFF.

This chain connects TRBV19 to TRBJ1-5; perhaps TRBD1 as D (5 bases). V was pared by 0 bases and J by 1 base, with 7 bases between. CDR1 LNHDA and CDR2 SQIVND come from the germline V gene (reference sequence). This CDR3 has 15 residues. DNA for the CDR3: TGTGCCAGTAGTATAGACAGGGTGAGCAATCAGCCCCAGCATTTT. This sequence encodes CASSIDRVSNQPQHF. The full variable domain, completed using reference TRBV19 and TRBJ1-5, is DGGITQSPKYLFRKEGQNVTLSCEQNLNHDAMYWYRQDPGQGLRLIYYSQIVNDFQKGDIAEGYSVSREKKESFPLTVTSAQKNPTAFYLCASSIDRVSNQPQHFGDGTRLSIL.

This chain uses TRBV5-4 with TRBJ1-1, with TRBD1 as a possible D gene (6 bases). The CDR3 totals 14 residues. Germline V gene data show CDR1 as SGHNT and CDR2 as YYREEE (reference sequence). With 2 bases removed from V and 3 bases from J, the gap between germline ends came to 11 bases. The CDR3 sequence: CASSLTGSDTEAFF. In DNA, the CDR3 is TGTGCCAGCAGCTTAACAGGGTCGGACACTGAAGCTTTCTTT.

This clone has more than one count but fewer than ten. The V call is TRBV27, the J call TRBJ1-6; tentatively, D is TRBD1 (5 bases). The CDR3 runs to 12 residues. Germline V gene data show CDR1 as MNHEY and CDR2 as SMNVEV (reference sequence). V was clipped by 8 bases and J by 9 bases, with 11 bases between them. The CDR3 protein is CASLTGGSPLHF. The CDR3 DNA sequence: TGTGCCAGCTTAACGGGGGGTTCACCCCTCCACTTT.

The V and J genes are TRBV5-1 and TRBJ2-1; 8 nucleotides align to TRBD1. CDR1 is SGHRS and CDR2 is YFSETQ in the germline V gene. With 2 bases clipped from V and 9 bases from J, the junction kept 7 bases outside the gene matches. The CDR3 consists of 14 residues. The CDR3 DNA reads TGCGCCAGCAGCTTAGCACACAGGGGGAGTGAGCAGTTCTTC. As protein: CASSLAHRGSEQFF.

The chain uses TRBV7-3 and TRBJ2-1, with 8 bases that match TRBD2. V was clipped by 5 bases and J by 2 bases; unmatched bases: 5. The CDR3 consists of 15 residues. Germline V gene data show CDR1 as SGHTA and CDR2 as FQGTGA. The CDR3 DNA reads TGTGCCAGCAGCCTAAGCGGGAGTGCCTACAATGAGCAGTTCTTC. Protein product: CASSLSGSAYNEQFF.

The gene calls are TRBV7-2 and TRBJ2-7; a weak D match, TRBD2 (5 bases). Germline assignment: CDR1 SGHTA and CDR2 FQGNSA. CDR3 length equals 15 residues. Trimming removed 0 bases at V and 0 bases at J, with 9 bases between. The CDR3 is CASSLASGSSYEQYF. The CDR3 region has the DNA TGTGCCAGCAGCTTAGCGTCGGGAAGCTCCTACGAGCAGTACTTC.

DNA for the CDR3: TGTGCCAGTAGTAGCGGTGGGAGGGCCTTAAAGACCCAGTACTTC. Protein product: CASSSGGRALKTQYF. The chain combines TRBV19 with TRBJ2-5; 7 bases line up with TRBD2. The CDR3 loop spans 15 amino acids. From germline, CDR1 is LNHDA and CDR2 SQIVND (reference sequence). Losses at the gene ends were 4 bases for V and 6 bases for J; bases not matched to a gene: 11.

The rearrangement uses TRBV29-1 and TRBJ1-2, with D uncertain. Germline lookup yields CDR1 SQVTM and CDR2 ANQGSEA. V was pared by 7 bases and J by 5 bases, with 14 bases between. The CDR3 extends over 12 amino acids. The CDR3, as DNA: TGCAGCGGTTCTGTTGGACTATATGGCTACACCTTC. Its protein is CSGSVGLYGYTF.

The chain is built from TRBV19 and TRBJ2-7; 10 bases match TRBD1. This CDR3 is built from 12 residues. The germline CDR1 and CDR2 sequences are LNHDA and SQIVND (reference sequence). Trimming at V came to 9 bases and at J to 5 bases, leaving 4 bases not matched to a gene. The CDR3 sequence: CASSTGGNEQYF. The CDR3 DNA reads TGTGCCAGCTCGACAGGGGGCAACGAGCAGTACTTC.

The chain is built from TRBV9 and TRBJ2-1; D unclear. The CDR3 consists of 13 residues. CDR1 and CDR2 (germline): SGDLS, YYNGEE. Trimming left V 0 bases short and J 3 bases short, with 4 bases between. Here the CDR3 reads CASSVDSYNEQFF. CDR3 DNA sequence: TGTGCCAGCAGCGTAGATAGCTACAATGAGCAGTTCTTC. The whole variable domain, filled in from reference TRBV9 and TRBJ2-1, reads DSGVTQTPKHLITATGQRVTLRCSPRSGDLSVYWYQQSLDQGLQFLIQYYNGEERAKGNILERFSAQQFPDLHSELNLSSLELGDSALYFCASSVDSYNEQFFGPGTRLTVL.

CDR3 protein: CASSFAGANTEAFF. As DNA, the CDR3 is TGTGCCAGCAGCTTCGCAGGGGCGAACACTGAAGCTTTCTTT. The rearrangement uses TRBV11-1 and TRBJ1-1; D perhaps matches TRBD1 (6 bases). The germline V gene has CDR1 SGHAT and CDR2 FQDESV (reference sequence). The germline V and J ends were trimmed by 3 bases and 1 base, with 9 bases remaining between them. CDR3 size: 14 residues.

The V and J genes are TRBV5-1 and TRBJ2-5; 16 bases map to TRBD2. Germline CDR1 is SGHRS and CDR2 is YFSETQ. V was pared by 4 bases and J by 5 bases, with 8 bases of the junction left unmatched. The CDR3 consists of 17 residues. The CDR3 coding sequence is TGCGCCAGCAGCCCGGGACTAGCGGGAGGGGTGCGGGAGACCCAGTACTTC. Translated, it gives CASSPGLAGGVRETQYF.

J is TRBJ2-3 and V is TRBV7-3; perhaps TRBD1 as D (6 bases). Trimming stripped 2 bases from V and 2 bases from J, with 11 bases between. Germline V gene sequence: CDR1 SGHTA, CDR2 FQGTGA. The CDR3 length is 15 residues. CDR3 in amino acids: CASSLLGQTTDTQYF. For the CDR3, the DNA is TGTGCCAGCAGCTTATTAGGACAGACCACAGATACGCAGTATTTT.

The chain joins TRBV6-1 to TRBJ1-4; D not resolved. CDR1 MNHNS and CDR2 SASEGT come from the germline V gene. This CDR3 region has 12 residues. V was shortened by 7 bases and J by 8 bases, with 11 bases between the two germline ends. CDR3 sequence reads: CASTISREKLFF. CDR3 sequence (DNA): TGTGCCAGCACCATAAGTCGGGAAAAACTGTTTTTT.

The chain couples TRBV4-3 to TRBJ2-2; 7 bases fit TRBD1. The CDR3 has 16 amino acids. The V gene's germline CDR1 is LGHNA and CDR2 YSLEER. J gave up 7 bases and V 1 base, and 9 bases lay outside the gene matches. The CDR3 DNA sequence: TGCGCCAGCAGCCAAGGGGCAGGGGGTTTGATCGGGGAGCTGTTTTTT. Protein product: CASSQGAGGLIGELFF.

V is TRBV7-8 and J is TRBJ2-1; 7 bases align to TRBD1. The germline V gene has CDR1 SGHVS and CDR2 FQNEAQ. The junction had 6 bases not matched to a gene; V was cut back by 8 bases and J by 2 bases. This CDR3 comprises 14 residues. In nucleotides, the CDR3 is TGTGCCAGCTCTGAGACAGGGCCCTACAATGAGCAGTTCTTC. Its translation: CASSETGPYNEQFF.

The chain uses TRBV29-1 and TRBJ2-1, with 8 bases aligning to TRBD2. This CDR3 spans 15 amino acids. Germline trimming cut 5 bases from V and 0 bases from J; bases unmatched to any gene: 6. CDR1 SQVTM and CDR2 ANQGSEA come from the germline V gene. The CDR3 DNA reads TGCAGCGTTATTATAGCGGGGAGCTCCTACAATGAGCAGTTCTTC. It codes for CSVIIAGSSYNEQFF.